The T cell receptor (beta chain) under discussion was sequenced for a study of PD-L1 blockade in urothelial cancer. Study as a whole: About 90% of the roughly 29 patients were men who had bladder-origin urothelial cancer. Blood analysis took place 3 weeks (second dose) and 6 weeks after treatment start. Among blood samples, the median T cell count was approximately 150,000.

Stated time point: pretreatment peripheral blood. Some clones are missing from TCRdb's copy, which holds only in-frame ones; the method was immunoSEQ multiplex PCR. The sample has some 120,000 clones; 70% to 85% are singletons. The CDR3 has 17 amino acids. With 1 base removed from V and 7 bases from J, the gap between germline ends came to 23 bases. Germline lookup yields CDR1 KGHSH and CDR2 LQKENI. To note about this clone: The antigen is undetermined.

Study findings and constraints: It was durable-benefit patients whose tumor-associated blood clones expanded more at 3 weeks.

The gene calls are TRBV18 and TRBJ2-7, with D perhaps matching TRBD2 (5 bases). The material sequenced was PBMCs, taken around atezolizumab (anti-PD-L1) treatment. The TCR originated in a man aged 45-65 years with urothelial cancer. In DNA, the CDR3 is TGTGCCAGCTCACCACGTGAGGGCCCTACCGTTGGTTCAGAGCAGTACTTC. Protein: CASSPREGPTVGSEQYF. The whole variable domain, remainder taken from reference TRBV18 and TRBJ2-7, is NAGVMQNPRHLVRRRGQEARLRCSPMKGHSHVYWYRQLPEEGLKFMVYLQKENIIDESGMPKERFSAEFPKEGPSILRIQQVVRGDSAAYFCASSPREGPTVGSEQYFGPGTRLTVT.